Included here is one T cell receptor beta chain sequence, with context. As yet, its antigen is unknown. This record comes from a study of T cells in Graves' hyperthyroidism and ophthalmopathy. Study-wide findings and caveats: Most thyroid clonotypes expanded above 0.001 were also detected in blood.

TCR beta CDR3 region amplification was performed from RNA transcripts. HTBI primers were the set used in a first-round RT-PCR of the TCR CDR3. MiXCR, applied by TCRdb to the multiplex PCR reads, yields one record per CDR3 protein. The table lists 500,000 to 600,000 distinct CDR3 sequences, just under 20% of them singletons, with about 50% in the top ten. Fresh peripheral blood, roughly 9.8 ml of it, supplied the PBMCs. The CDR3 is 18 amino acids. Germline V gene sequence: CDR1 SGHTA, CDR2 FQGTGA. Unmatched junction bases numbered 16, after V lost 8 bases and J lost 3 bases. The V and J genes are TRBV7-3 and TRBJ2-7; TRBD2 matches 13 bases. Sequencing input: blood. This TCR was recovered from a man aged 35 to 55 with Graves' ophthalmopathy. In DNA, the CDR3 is TGTGCCAGCGGCTCTTTAGGGGGCACTAGCGGGAGGGTCTACGAGCAGTACTTC. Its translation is CASGSLGGTSGRVYEQYF. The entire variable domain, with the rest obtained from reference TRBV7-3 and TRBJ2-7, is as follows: GAGVSQTPSNKVTEKGKYVELRCDPISGHTALYWYRQSLGQGPEFLIYFQGTGAADDSGLPNDRFFAVRPEGSVSTLKIQRTERGDSAVYLCASGSLGGTSGRVYEQYFGPGTRLTVT.